This T cell receptor (beta chain) is from a study of T cells in women clearing cervical HPV infection. As for the study in general: Control women cleared a single incident HPV16 infection within 12 months. Broader study findings: It is unknown whether associations predate infection; no effector/memory or HPV-specific sorting. TRBV6-7 abundance was lower in cases than controls (about 0.099% versus 0.16%).

CDR3 size: 17 residues. J gave up 6 bases and V 1 base, and 8 bases lay outside the gene matches. Germline CDR1 is SGHRS and CDR2 is YFSETQ. With respect to this clone: Its specificity is unknown. The read comes to an end 3 residues before the CDR3 does, leaving the germline J gene to fill in the end.

Profiling relied on immunoSEQ multiplex PCR, and the TCRdb table lists in-frame clones only, not all of them. Here the sample table reports around 38,000 clones. Sequenced: blood buffy coat. The chain is built from TRBV5-1 and TRBJ2-1, with 12 bases fitting TRBD2. This clonotype was obtained from a woman between 18 and 69 years old with a cervical HPV16 infection that either progressed to CIN3+ or cleared (not recorded which). CDR3 bases read: TGCGCCAGCAGCTTGCTAGCGGGAGGGCCAGCTGTCAATGAG. It specifies CASSLLAGGPAVNE. The whole CDR3 protein reads CASSLLAGGPAVNEQFF.